The 24 T cell receptor beta chains below all came from one sample that was sequenced in a study of identical twins. TCRdb recomputed calls from the 5' RACE reads with MiXCR, one row per CDR3 protein. This table has some 1,700,000 distinct CDR3 sequences, more than 30% appearing once. Sequencing was performed on cord blood. Every receptor here comes from a newborn girl in good health.

The V gene is TRBV20-1, the J gene TRBJ1-1; tentatively, D is TRBD1 (5 bases). There are 15 residues in the CDR3. The germline V gene encodes CDR1 DFQATT and CDR2 SNEGSKA (reference sequence). V was clipped by 0 bases and J by 3 bases, with 14 bases between them. The CDR3 protein is CSARDPRVGDTEAFF. The DNA of the CDR3 is TGCAGTGCTAGAGATCCCAGGGTGGGGGACACTGAAGCTTTCTTT.

This clonotype has a handful of counts. V and J are TRBV29-1 and TRBJ2-7, with a possible D match to TRBD1 (6 bases). Germline CDR1 SQVTM, CDR2 ANQGSEA. This CDR3 contains 14 residues. V was trimmed by 8 bases and J by 2 bases, leaving 19 bases between them. CDR3 DNA sequence: TGCAGCACAGGATCTGTCAGGGGTCCCTACGAGCAGTACTTC. Residues: CSTGSVRGPYEQYF.

V gene TRBV7-9 combines with J gene TRBJ2-3; the match to TRBD2 covers 7 bases. CDR3 size: 13 residues. V was clipped by 7 bases and J by 2 bases; unmatched bases: 3. Germline V gene data show CDR1 as SEHNR and CDR2 as FQNEAQ (reference sequence). In DNA, the CDR3 is TGTGCCAGCAAGCTAGCGGCCACAGATACGCAGTATTTT. This sequence encodes CASKLAATDTQYF.

The rearrangement uses TRBV7-2 and TRBJ2-1, with a weak D call TRBD1 (5 bases). The germline V gene has CDR1 SGHTA and CDR2 FQGNSA. The CDR3 totals 19 residues. V lost 2 bases and J lost 6, with 26 bases in between. Here the CDR3 DNA reads TGTGCCAGCAGCTTAAACCCACTAAACAGCGCCCGGACACTCAATGAGCAGTTCTTC. This gives the protein CASSLNPLNSARTLNEQFF. The full variable domain, in which reference TRBV7-2 and TRBJ2-1 provide the parts outside the CDR3, is GAGVSQSPSNKVTEKGKDVELRCDPISGHTALYWYRQSLGQGLEFLIYFQGNSAPDKSGLPSDRFSAERTGGSVSTLTIQRTQQEDSAVYLCASSLNPLNSARTLNEQFFGPGTRLTVL.

This clonotype turned up a few times. This chain uses TRBV20-1 with TRBJ2-6; a weak D match, TRBD1 (5 bases). Germline V gives CDR1 DFQATT, CDR2 SNEGSKA (reference sequence). The CDR3 runs 14 residues. The CDR3 is CSAAGWSGANVLTF. The CDR3 nucleotides are TGCAGCGCGGCAGGGTGGTCTGGGGCCAACGTCCTGACTTTC.

The gene calls are TRBV7-9 and TRBJ1-1; D uncertain. Germline V gives CDR1 SEHNR, CDR2 FQNEAQ (reference sequence). Between the trimmed V and J ends, which lost 5 bases and 1 base, there was a span of 14 bases. This CDR3 is built from 15 residues. The CDR3 DNA follows: TGTGCCAGCAGCCCCTACGGAGCGAGGAACACTGAAGCTTTCTTT. It specifies CASSPYGARNTEAFF.

The V call is TRBV11-2, the J call TRBJ2-1; the D gene is possibly TRBD2 (7 bases). The J call is in doubt because the DNA end fits TRBJ2-7 better. The length of the CDR3 is 18 residues. Germline V gene sequence: CDR1 SGHAT, CDR2 FQNNGV. CDR3 sequence: CASSLGGGGRSSYNEQYF. Written as DNA, the CDR3 is TGTGCCAGCAGCTTAGGAGGGGGGGGCCGGAGCTCCTACAATGAGCAGTACTTC.

The chain employs TRBV13 and TRBJ2-1, with 7 bases fitting TRBD2. The CDR3 contains 15 residues. V lost 2 bases, J lost 5 bases, and 6 bases stayed unmatched. CDR1 is PRHDT and CDR2 is FYEKMQ in the germline V gene (reference sequence). CDR3 coding DNA: TGTGCCAGCAGCTTACGGGGGGAGACAGACAATGAGCAGTTCTTC. Protein sequence: CASSLRGETDNEQFF.

This clonotype appeared a few times. The chain links TRBV12-3 or TRBV12-4 to TRBJ2-3, with 7 bases matching TRBD2. The CDR3 covers 15 residues. Germline trimming cut 4 bases from V and 2 bases from J; bases unmatched to any gene: 6. The CDR3 loop is CASSSRTRTTDTQYF. The CDR3 coding sequence is TGTGCCAGCAGTTCTCGGACTAGAACCACAGATACGCAGTATTTT.

DNA of the CDR3: TGTGCCAGCAGCTTAGGTCCGGCGGGGGGAACGGCTTACAATGAGCAGTTCTTC. Its translation: CASSLGPAGGTAYNEQFF. The chain recombines TRBV11-2 with TRBJ2-1; 8 nucleotides align to TRBD2. Germline values: CDR1 SGHAT, CDR2 FQNNGV. This CDR3 contains 18 residues. V trimming: 1 base; J trimming: 4 bases; junction bases outside the gene matches: 12.

The CDR3 nucleotides are TGTGCCAGCAGCCCAACCTCATTCAGGGGAAAACTGTTTTTT. It yields the protein CASSPTSFRGKLFF. The rearrangement joins TRBV9 to TRBJ1-4; the D gene is possibly TRBD1 (6 bases). CDR3 length equals 14 residues. V lost 4 bases, J lost 10 bases, and 17 bases lay in between. From germline, CDR1 is SGDLS and CDR2 YYNGEE.

The chain combines TRBV29-1 with TRBJ1-2; 7 nucleotides align to TRBD1. In germline, CDR1 is SQVTM, CDR2 ANQGSEA. The CDR3 totals 10 residues. Unmatched junction bases numbered 0, after V lost 7 bases and J lost 4 bases. This CDR3 reads CSDRGYGYTF. The CDR3 DNA sequence: TGCAGCGACAGGGGCTATGGCTACACCTTC.

This clonotype has just a few counts. The chain combines TRBV12-3 or TRBV12-4 with TRBJ2-7; TRBD2 agrees at 8 bases. The trim removed 4 bases at V and 2 bases at J, leaving 4 bases unmatched. The length of the CDR3 is 14 residues. The CDR3 DNA follows: TGTGCCAGCAGTTGGGATAGCGGGGCCTACGAGCAGTACTTC. Translating gives CASSWDSGAYEQYF.

Only a few counts were recorded for this clonotype. This chain joins TRBV6-2 or TRBV6-3 and TRBJ1-2; D unclear. The ends were cut back, 2 bases at V and 3 bases at J, with 4 bases in the middle. The CDR3 is made up of 12 amino acids. Germline CDR1 is MNHEY and CDR2 is SVGEGT. The CDR3 sequence: CASSYHHYGYTF. The CDR3 coding sequence is TGTGCCAGCAGTTACCACCACTATGGCTACACCTTC.

J is TRBJ2-3 and V is TRBV27; weak D call: TRBD2 (7 bases). The germline CDR1 and CDR2 sequences are MNHEY and SMNVEV (reference sequence). CDR3 length: 14 amino acids. V was cut by 4 bases and J by 8 bases, with 16 bases left in between. CDR3 residues: CASSSWGGPLTQYF. CDR3 DNA sequence: TGTGCCAGCAGTTCGTGGGGGGGGCCGCTTACGCAGTATTTT.

The chain joins TRBV5-1 to TRBJ2-1, with D perhaps TRBD1 (5 bases). V was cut by 3 bases and J by 4 bases, with 8 bases left in between. From germline, CDR1 is SGHRS and CDR2 YFSETQ. There are 13 residues in the CDR3. CDR3 in amino acids: CASSYRMYNEQFF. DNA for the CDR3: TGCGCCAGCAGCTACAGGATGTACAATGAGCAGTTCTTC.

This clonotype has just one count. V gene TRBV7-9 combines with J gene TRBJ1-1; tentatively, D is TRBD1 (6 bases). Germline V gene sequence: CDR1 SEHNR, CDR2 FQNEAQ (reference sequence). The CDR3 loop spans 15 amino acids. V dropped 0 bases and J dropped 4 bases, with 12 bases sitting between them. This CDR3 is CASSLARGSATEAFF. Written as DNA, the CDR3 is TGTGCCAGCAGCTTAGCCAGGGGAAGTGCCACTGAAGCTTTCTTT.

The rearrangement links TRBV6-6 to TRBJ2-2; maybe TRBD1 (6 bases). V lost 4 bases to trimming and J lost 5 bases, with 14 bases between them. Germline-derived CDR1 and CDR2 are MNHNY and SVGAGI (reference sequence). The CDR3 has 15 residues. For the CDR3, the DNA is TGTGCCAGCAGTTCGATGGGACAACTTACCGGGGAGCTGTTTTTT. This translates into CASSSMGQLTGELFF.

The chain combines TRBV30 with TRBJ2-4, with D perhaps TRBD1 or TRBD2 (5 bases each). The V gene's germline CDR1 is GTSNPN and CDR2 SVGIG (reference sequence). This CDR3 is built from 13 residues. CDR3 nucleotides: TGTGCTGCTCTTTTGGGACCCAAAAACATTCAGTACTTC. It translates to CAALLGPKNIQYF.

This rearrangement joins TRBV9 to TRBJ2-7; D might be TRBD2 (6 bases). Trimming removed 1 base from V and 0 bases from J, with 8 bases in between. Germline assignment: CDR1 SGDLS and CDR2 YYNGEE. CDR3 length equals 14 residues. Written as DNA, the CDR3 is TGTGCCAGCAGCGTATTCGGGAGCTCCTACGAGCAGTACTTC. This gives the protein CASSVFGSSYEQYF. The complete variable domain, with remaining parts taken from reference TRBV9 and TRBJ2-7, reads DSGVTQTPKHLITATGQRVTLRCSPRSGDLSVYWYQQSLDQGLQFLIQYYNGEERAKGNILERFSAQQFPDLHSELNLSSLELGDSALYFCASSVFGSSYEQYFGPGTRLTVT.

V gene TRBV2 combines with J gene TRBJ2-7; 8 nucleotides align to TRBD1. V lost 6 bases and J lost 12; bases outside the gene matches: 10. This CDR3 is 12 amino acids long. Germline CDR1 and CDR2: SNHLY and FYNNEI. The CDR3 is CASRSDRETVYF. The DNA of the CDR3 is TGTGCCAGCAGATCGGACAGGGAGACAGTGTACTTC.

This chain joins TRBV5-1 and TRBJ2-2; 9 positions match TRBD1. Germline CDR1 SGHRS, CDR2 YFSETQ. V lost 7 bases to trimming and J lost 4 bases; unmatched junction nucleotides: 11. CDR3 length: 16 residues. The chain's CDR3 is CASSNRDRVITGELFF. In DNA form, the CDR3 reads TGCGCCAGCTCAAACCGGGACAGGGTTATCACCGGGGAGCTGTTTTTT.

J is TRBJ1-2 and V is TRBV29-1; 12 bases are shared with TRBD1. Trimming cost V 7 bases and J 12 bases; bases outside gene matches: 9. This CDR3 contains 12 residues. CDR1 is SQVTM, CDR2 ANQGSEA, per germline. CDR3 bases: TGCAGCGCCTCGGGACAGGGGGCTTATAACACCTTC. Amino acid sequence: CSASGQGAYNTF.

This clonotype has only one observation. This chain connects TRBV6-6 to TRBJ2-5, with D perhaps TRBD1 or TRBD2 (5 bases each). Germline lookup yields CDR1 MNHNY and CDR2 SVGAGI (reference sequence). The CDR3 has 14 residues. Trimming removed 5 bases at V and 2 bases at J, with 12 bases between. The CDR3 region is CASSRGWGQETQYF. The CDR3 DNA sequence: TGTGCCAGCAGTCGAGGCTGGGGGCAAGAGACCCAGTACTTC.